This T cell receptor beta chain was obtained from a study of blood T cell repertoires in COVID-19. The CDR3 runs 13 residues. V was cut by 8 bases and J by 0 bases, with 10 bases left in between. The germline V gene has CDR1 WSHSY and CDR2 SAAADI. TCRdb's table, derived via immunoSEQ multiplex PCR, lists solely in-frame clones and lacks some. The sample has fewer than 95,000 clones, about 91% seen once. The genes are TRBV10-2 and TRBJ1-1, with D possibly matching TRBD1 (6 bases). The sample comprised peripheral blood. This TCR came from a woman of 80 years or more with acute or convalescent COVID-19. The CDR3 protein is CASLQGVNTEAFF. The CDR3 region has the DNA TGCGCCAGCCTACAGGGAGTGAACACTGAAGCTTTCTTT.